Listed below are T cell receptor beta chains from one sample, sequenced in a study of immune evolution from preneoplasia to lung adenocarcinoma. Clones were read by immunoSEQ multiplex PCR, and TCRdb kept only the in-frame ones, dropping some. The sample holds roughly 6,600 clones; roughly 82% are singletons and the top ten take 5% to 8.5%. Sequences were obtained from FFPE lung adenocarcinoma in situ tissue. The receptors were gathered from a person aged 60-80 years with lung adenocarcinoma. Each CDR3 is given with its conserved first and last residue. Fields, in order: V gene, D gene, J gene, clone size, CDR3 protein, CDR3 DNA. D genes are given only for firm matches. Size is omitted from some rows. Given values are once, few, many or a class for expanded clones.

V: TRBV5-1; D: .; J: TRBJ2-5; size: .; CDR3: CASSLGQGRETQYF; DNA: TGCGCCAGCAGCTTGGGGCAGGGAAGGGAGACCCAGTACTTC
V: TRBV7-2; D: .; J: TRBJ2-7; size: .; CDR3: CASTPGSGADEQYF; DNA: TGTGCCAGCACTCCAGGTAGTGGGGCGGACGAGCAGTACTTC
V: TRBV27; D: TRBD1; J: TRBJ1-3; size: .; CDR3: CASSPRTGWTSGNTIYF; DNA: TGTGCCAGCAGTCCTCGGACAGGATGGACTTCTGGAAACACCATATATTTT
V: TRBV5-6; D: .; J: TRBJ2-7; size: once; CDR3: CASSLLGSEQYF; DNA: TGTGCCAGCAGCTTGCTGGGGTCCGAGCAGTACTTC
V: TRBV28; D: .; J: TRBJ2-3; size: .; CDR3: CASSSFSPDTQYF; DNA: TGTGCCAGCAGTTCATTCAGCCCAGATACGCAGTATTTT
V: TRBV6-5; D: TRBD1; J: TRBJ2-1; size: .; CDR3: CASSYSAGGYNEQFF; DNA: TGTGCCAGCAGTTACTCGGCAGGGGGATACAATGAGCAGTTCTTC
V: TRBV7-8; D: .; J: TRBJ1-2; size: .; CDR3: CASSLVASDSPAGYTF; DNA: TGTGCCAGCAGCTTAGTAGCGTCAGACTCACCAGCAGGCTACACCTTC
V: TRBV28; D: .; J: TRBJ2-1; size: .; CDR3: CASSAGASYNEQFF; DNA: TGTGCCAGCAGTGCAGGGGCTTCTTACAATGAGCAGTTCTTC
V: TRBV9; D: .; J: TRBJ2-7; size: .; CDR3: CASSAGFPPYEQYF; DNA: TGTGCCAGCAGCGCAGGGTTCCCGCCCTACGAGCAGTACTTC
V: TRBV30; D: .; J: TRBJ1-1; size: few; CDR3: CALASHGLTEAFF; DNA: TGTGCCCTCGCCTCTCACGGGCTCACTGAAGCTTTCTTT
V: TRBV2; D: .; J: TRBJ1-2; size: .; CDR3: CASSDDSLRYGYTF; DNA: TGTGCCAGCAGTGACGACTCTCTCCGCTATGGCTACACCTTC
V: TRBV19; D: .; J: TRBJ1-1; size: .; CDR3: CASSLGQNTEAFF; DNA: TGTGCCAGTAGTTTAGGACAGAACACTGAAGCTTTCTTT
V: TRBV5-4; D: .; J: TRBJ2-7; size: .; CDR3: CASSSDTLGEQYF; DNA: TGTGCCAGCAGCTCCGACACGCTCGGGGAGCAGTACTTC
V: TRBV11-1; D: .; J: TRBJ1-4; size: .; CDR3: CASRQTQATNEKLFF; DNA: TGTGCCAGCAGACAGACACAAGCAACTAATGAAAAACTGTTTTTT
V: TRBV7-8; D: .; J: TRBJ1-1; size: .; CDR3: CASSTLKNRNTEAFF; DNA: TGTGCCAGCAGCACCCTTAAAAATAGGAACACTGAAGCTTTCTTT
V: TRBV27; D: .; J: TRBJ1-2; size: .; CDR3: CASGLRNGYGYTF; DNA: TGTGCCAGCGGGCTGAGGAATGGCTATGGCTACACCTTC
V: TRBV11-2; D: .; J: TRBJ2-1; size: .; CDR3: CASSARMVMGNEQFF; DNA: TGTGCCAGCAGCGCTCGGATGGTAATGGGAAATGAGCAGTTCTTC
V: TRBV2; D: .; J: TRBJ1-1; size: .; CDR3: CASSEVRGVGDTEAFF; DNA: TGTGCCAGCAGTGAAGTTCGGGGGGTCGGAGACACTGAAGCTTTCTTT
V: TRBV23-1; D: .; J: TRBJ2-1; size: .; CDR3: CASSQSEARSYNEQFF; DNA: TGCGCCAGCAGTCAATCGGAAGCGAGGAGCTACAATGAGCAGTTCTTC
V: TRBV2; D: .; J: TRBJ1-4; size: .; CDR3: CASSAGEVWKLFF; DNA: TGTGCCAGCAGTGCAGGGGAGGTATGGAAACTGTTTTTT
V: TRBV10-2; D: .; J: TRBJ1-5; size: .; CDR3: CASSETGAPNQPQHF; DNA: TGCGCCAGCAGTGAAACGGGAGCCCCCAATCAGCCCCAGCATTTT
V: TRBV10-1; D: .; J: TRBJ1-5; size: once; CDR3: CASSERGGEPQHF; DNA: TGCGCCAGCAGTGAAAGGGGTGGAGAGCCCCAGCATTTT
V: TRBV6-1; D: TRBD1; J: TRBJ1-1; size: .; CDR3: CASFIQGRNTEAFF; DNA: TGTGCCAGCTTCATACAGGGGCGGAACACTGAAGCTTTCTTT
V: TRBV4-1; D: .; J: TRBJ1-3; size: .; CDR3: CASSQEGQSNTIYF; DNA: TGCGCCAGCAGCCAAGAAGGGCAGTCGAACACCATATATTTT
V: TRBV19; D: TRBD1; J: TRBJ2-5; size: .; CDR3: CASSVTGGGETQYF; DNA: TGTGCCAGTAGTGTGACAGGGGGAGGAGAGACCCAGTACTTC
V: TRBV19; D: TRBD1; J: TRBJ1-5; size: .; CDR3: CASSIFPPQDRGGQPQHF; DNA: TGTGCCAGTAGTATATTCCCCCCTCAGGACAGGGGGGGCCAGCCCCAGCATTTT
V: TRBV6-1; D: TRBD1; J: TRBJ2-5; size: few; CDR3: CATATGPKETQYF; DNA: TGTGCCACTGCGACAGGGCCCAAAGAGACCCAGTACTTC
V: TRBV23-1; D: .; J: TRBJ1-1; size: .; CDR3: CASSQQGTENTEAFF; DNA: TGCGCCAGCAGTCAACAAGGGACTGAGAACACTGAAGCTTTCTTT
V: TRBV18; D: TRBD1; J: TRBJ1-1; size: medium-sized; CDR3: CASSPLPGQGNTEAFF; DNA: TGTGCCAGCTCACCCTTACCGGGACAGGGGAACACTGAAGCTTTCTTT
V: TRBV5-1; D: TRBD1; J: TRBJ1-1; size: few; CDR3: CASKYSGTVNTEAFF; DNA: TGCGCCAGCAAGTATTCCGGGACAGTGAACACTGAAGCTTTCTTT
V: TRBV19; D: .; J: TRBJ1-2; size: .; CDR3: CASTAWGDYGYTF; DNA: TGTGCCAGTACCGCGTGGGGGGACTATGGCTACACCTTC
V: TRBV30; D: TRBD1; J: TRBJ1-5; size: .; CDR3: CAWSGTGPNQPQHF; DNA: TGTGCCTGGAGCGGGACAGGGCCCAATCAGCCCCAGCATTTT
V: TRBV18; D: .; J: TRBJ2-3; size: .; CDR3: CASWGGTDTQYF; DNA: TGTGCCAGCTGGGGGGGCACAGATACGCAGTATTTT
V: TRBV5-1; D: .; J: TRBJ2-1; size: .; CDR3: CASSLDLHNEQFF; DNA: TGCGCCAGCAGCTTGGACCTCCACAATGAGCAGTTCTTC
V: TRBV7-3; D: TRBD2; J: TRBJ2-1; size: .; CDR3: CASSISGGANNEQFF; DNA: TGTGCCAGCAGCATCAGCGGGGGGGCCAACAATGAGCAGTTCTTC
V: TRBV27; D: TRBD1; J: TRBJ1-6; size: .; CDR3: CASSLQWAGQYNSPLHF; DNA: TGTGCCAGCAGTTTACAGTGGGCGGGACAGTATAATTCACCCCTCCACTTT
V: TRBV4-2; D: TRBD2; J: TRBJ2-2; size: .; CDR3: CASSRLAGDTGELFF; DNA: TGTGCCAGCAGCCGACTAGCGGGAGACACCGGGGAGCTGTTTTTT
V: TRBV10-2; D: .; J: TRBJ2-7; size: .; CDR3: CATNGGHEQYF; DNA: TGCGCCACCAACGGGGGCCACGAGCAGTACTTC
V: TRBV9; D: .; J: TRBJ1-3; size: .; CDR3: CASSVELWADSGNTIYF; DNA: TGTGCCAGCAGCGTAGAATTATGGGCGGACTCTGGAAACACCATATATTTT
V: TRBV6-4; D: .; J: TRBJ2-7; size: .; CDR3: CATLRVSGYEQYF; DNA: TGTGCCACCTTGAGGGTATCGGGCTACGAGCAGTACTTC
V: TRBV28; D: .; J: TRBJ2-7; size: .; CDR3: CASKGSRNEQYF; DNA: TGTGCCAGCAAGGGAAGCCGAAACGAGCAGTACTTC
V: TRBV5-1; D: TRBD1; J: TRBJ1-2; size: .; CDR3: CASSLETGGGYTF; DNA: TGCGCCAGCAGCTTGGAGACAGGGGGCGGCTACACCTTC
V: TRBV6-1; D: TRBD1; J: TRBJ2-3; size: .; CDR3: CASSAQGARGTDTQYF; DNA: TGTGCCAGCAGTGCACAGGGGGCGCGAGGCACAGATACGCAGTATTTT
V: TRBV5-8; D: .; J: TRBJ2-3; size: few; CDR3: CASSLGGATTDTQYF; DNA: TGTGCCAGCAGCTTGGGGGGGGCCACCACAGATACGCAGTATTTT
V: TRBV9; D: .; J: TRBJ2-5; size: .; CDR3: CASSVFGYPRETQYF; DNA: TGTGCCAGCAGCGTGTTTGGGTACCCCAGAGAGACCCAGTACTTC